The 19 T cell receptor beta chains reported below all come from one sample, sequenced in a study of blood T cells in healthy people across ages. Primers used in a second PCR of roughly 6 to 12 cycles were a sample-barcoded 5' primer and a J-beta primer mix. TCRdb fed the 5' RACE reads into MiXCR, producing one record per CDR3 protein. The repertoire holds hundreds of thousands of distinct CDR3 sequences, 45% to 50% seen once, with approximately 32% in the top ten. Material: blood. The receptors stem from an older woman in good health.

The V gene is TRBV29-1, the J gene TRBJ1-2, with D uncertain. The germline V gene encodes CDR1 SQVTM and CDR2 ANQGSEA. CDR3 length: 14 amino acids. The germline V and J ends were trimmed by 4 bases and 1 base, with 13 bases remaining between them. In DNA form, the CDR3 reads TGCAGCGTTGTCCCGGACTGGGATAACTATGGCTACACCTTC. Protein: CSVVPDWDNYGYTF.

The J gene is TRBJ2-5, the V gene TRBV27; 10 bases map to TRBD2. Germline V lookup: CDR1 MNHEY, CDR2 SMNVEV (reference sequence). V gave up 3 bases and J gave up 12 bases; unmatched junction bases: 4. The CDR3 sequence is 12 residues long. DNA of the CDR3: TGTGCCAGCAGTTTGAGTACTAGCGGGGAGTACTTC. It is translated as CASSLSTSGEYF.

This clonotype was picked up one time. The V and J genes are TRBV10-3 and TRBJ1-2, with 8 bases that match TRBD1. Germline CDR1 ENHRY, CDR2 SYGVKD. The CDR3 contains 12 residues. The V and J ends lost 6 bases and 8 bases, in that order; junction bases with no gene match: 5. The CDR3 nucleotides are TGTGCCATCAGCCCGACAGGGGCAGGCTACACCTTC. Amino acids: CAISPTGAGYTF.

This clonotype was observed a single time. V and J are TRBV2 and TRBJ2-1; D gene uncertain. V lost 4 bases and J lost 3, with 7 bases in between. This CDR3 contains 13 residues. From germline, CDR1 is SNHLY and CDR2 FYNNEI. This chain's CDR3 is CASSVFNYNEQFF. CDR3 bases: TGTGCCAGCAGTGTGTTCAACTACAATGAGCAGTTCTTC.

This clonotype was counted between two and nine times. CDR3 nucleotides: TGTGCCAGCAGCATTCGGGGGACCCAGTACTTC. Translation: CASSIRGTQYF. The chain recombines TRBV7-2 with TRBJ2-5; maybe TRBD2 (5 bases). The germline CDR1 and CDR2 sequences are SGHTA and FQGNSA. CDR3 length equals 11 residues. V was shortened by 5 bases and J by 7 bases, with 8 bases between the two germline ends.

The chain is built from TRBV20-1 and TRBJ2-2; D is unresolved. The CDR3 loop spans 15 amino acids. Germline assignment: CDR1 DFQATT and CDR2 SNEGSKA (reference sequence). The V end was cut by 2 bases, the J end by 6 bases, with 16 bases between. CDR3 protein: CSARPSRTLSGELFF. CDR3 DNA: TGCAGTGCTAGACCCTCCAGGACCCTTTCCGGGGAGCTGTTTTTT.

V gene TRBV29-1 combines with J gene TRBJ2-6; no clear D. Germline V gene sequence: CDR1 SQVTM, CDR2 ANQGSEA. The CDR3 runs 16 residues. Trimming pared 3 bases from V and 0 bases from J, leaving 12 bases between. This chain's CDR3 is CSVEGSQSSGANVLTF. The CDR3 DNA sequence: TGCAGCGTTGAGGGATCACAGAGCTCTGGGGCCAACGTCCTGACTTTC.

This clonotype was counted a few times. The V call is TRBV6-1, the J call TRBJ2-5; D is undetermined. The J call is uncertain, as TRBJ2-7 better fits the DNA end. CDR1 MNHNS and CDR2 SASEGT come from the germline V gene. CDR3 size: 14 residues. The CDR3 bases are TGTGCCAGCAGTGAAGTCACAGCAGATTACGAGCAGTACTTC. Protein product: CASSEVTADYEQYF.

Comments on this clonotype: A much larger clone differs by one base, so this may be a read error. The gene calls are TRBV4-2 and TRBJ2-4, with unresolved D. Matching the DNA end better, TRBJ2-5 makes the J call doubtful. The CDR3 totals 14 residues. Germline assignment: CDR1 LGHNA and CDR2 YNFKEQ. CDR3 DNA sequence: TGTGCCAGCAGGCCTCGAACGCTCGATGAGACCCAGTACTTC. Residues: CASRPRTLDETQYF.

This chain links TRBV6-2 or TRBV6-3 with TRBJ2-2; no definite D call. The CDR3 runs to 13 residues. Trimming stripped 5 bases from V and 3 bases from J, with 7 bases between. The germline V gene encodes CDR1 MNHEY and CDR2 SVGEGT. For the CDR3, the DNA is TGTGCCAGCAGTGACACAGACACCGGGGAGCTGTTTTTT. Translated, it gives CASSDTDTGELFF.

This chain connects TRBV20-1 to TRBJ2-1; no firm D call. Per germline, CDR1 DFQATT and CDR2 SNEGSKA (reference sequence). This CDR3 spans 13 amino acids. V gave up 6 bases and J gave up 7 bases, with 16 bases separating them. DNA of the CDR3: TGCAGTGCCCCCACCCCGCGCAGGAATGAGCAGTTCTTC. Encoded protein: CSAPTPRRNEQFF.

The chain links TRBV29-1 to TRBJ2-7; 10 bases are a match to TRBD2. V gave up 4 bases and J gave up 3 bases; unmatched junction bases: 6. The germline gives CDR1 SQVTM, CDR2 ANQGSEA. This CDR3 spans 14 amino acids. In DNA form, the CDR3 reads TGCAGCGTTGTACTAGCGGGGTCTCTCTACGAGCAGTACTTC. Residues: CSVVLAGSLYEQYF.

The V gene is TRBV9, the J gene TRBJ1-2; D possibly corresponds to TRBD1 (6 bases). With 3 bases removed from V and 5 bases from J, the gap between germline ends came to 17 bases. The CDR3 consists of 15 residues. Germline CDR1 SGDLS, CDR2 YYNGEE. This chain's CDR3 is CASSATGTRTYGYTF. The CDR3 nucleotides are TGTGCCAGCAGCGCGACCGGGACACGAACGTATGGCTACACCTTC.

This clonotype was seen a few times. The V call is TRBV5-1, the J call TRBJ2-5; no firm D call. The germline V gene encodes CDR1 SGHRS and CDR2 YFSETQ. V was shortened by 3 bases and J by 1 base, with 4 bases between the two germline ends. The CDR3 loop spans 12 amino acids. The CDR3 protein is CASSWAQETQYF. DNA of the CDR3: TGCGCCAGCAGCTGGGCCCAAGAGACCCAGTACTTC.

The chain joins TRBV6-5 to TRBJ2-1; tentatively, D is TRBD2 (5 bases). The CDR3 is 13 residues long. V shed 4 bases and J shed 8 bases, with 12 bases lying between them. Germline CDR1 is MNHEY and CDR2 is SVGAGI. This CDR3 reads CASSFGGAYEQFF. DNA for the CDR3: TGTGCCAGCAGTTTCGGAGGAGCCTATGAGCAGTTCTTC.

The rearrangement links TRBV7-2 to TRBJ2-5, with 7 bases lining up with TRBD1. TRBJ2-1 matches the DNA end more closely, so the J call is doubtful. Looked up from germline, CDR1 is SGHTA and CDR2 is FQGNSA. The CDR3 covers 14 residues. The CDR3 loop reads CASSVQGVGETQFF. The CDR3 DNA reads as TGTGCCAGCAGCGTTCAGGGGGTTGGGGAGACCCAGTTCTTC.

This clonotype was seen a few times. This CDR3 reads CAWTRRGEGGEQYF. The CDR3 DNA sequence: TGTGCCTGGACCAGGCGAGGGGAGGGAGGCGAGCAGTACTTC. The chain uses TRBV30 and TRBJ2-7; TRBD2 matches at 7 bases. V was clipped by 4 bases and J by 6 bases; unmatched bases: 12. Germline assignment: CDR1 GTSNPN and CDR2 SVGIG (reference sequence). The CDR3 runs 14 residues.

This clonotype is a singleton in its sample. The junction departs from the called germline gene at one end, perhaps through a read error. The chain joins TRBV4-3 to TRBJ1-2; weak D call: TRBD1 (5 bases). This CDR3 contains 16 residues. The germline CDR1 and CDR2 sequences are LGHNA and YSLEER. The chain's CDR3 is CASGQAGDVVNYGYTF. DNA of the CDR3: TGCGCCAGCGGCCAAGCCGGGGACGTAGTTAACTATGGCTACACCTTC.

V is TRBV6-7 and J is TRBJ2-1; D remains ambiguous. TRBV6-7 is an open reading frame whose function is uncertain. CDR3 length: 15 amino acids. Trimming shortened V by 7 bases and J by 1 base, and 14 bases separated the two germline ends. CDR3: CASTFDRESYNEQFF. CDR3 coding DNA: TGTGCCAGCACCTTCGACCGAGAATCCTACAATGAGCAGTTCTTC.